This T cell receptor beta chain appears in the sequencing data of a study of shared T cell receptors in the human thymus. Germline lookup yields CDR1 SGHRS and CDR2 YFSETQ. The CDR3 sequence is 15 residues long. V was cut by 0 bases and J by 5 bases, with 15 bases left in between. The assay was immunoSEQ multiplex PCR, and TCRdb's table has in-frame clones only and misses some. Among hundreds of thousands of clones listed, roughly 90% were seen once. The sample also formed part of further work on human thymus T cells.

Input material: thymocytes. This sequence originates from a boy less than two years old with a congenital heart defect. The V gene is TRBV5-1, the J gene TRBJ2-7; TRBD1 is a possible D gene (6 bases). CDR3 region: CASSLAGVEKDEQYF. In nucleotides, the CDR3 is TGCGCCAGCAGCTTGGCAGGGGTTGAGAAGGACGAGCAGTACTTC.